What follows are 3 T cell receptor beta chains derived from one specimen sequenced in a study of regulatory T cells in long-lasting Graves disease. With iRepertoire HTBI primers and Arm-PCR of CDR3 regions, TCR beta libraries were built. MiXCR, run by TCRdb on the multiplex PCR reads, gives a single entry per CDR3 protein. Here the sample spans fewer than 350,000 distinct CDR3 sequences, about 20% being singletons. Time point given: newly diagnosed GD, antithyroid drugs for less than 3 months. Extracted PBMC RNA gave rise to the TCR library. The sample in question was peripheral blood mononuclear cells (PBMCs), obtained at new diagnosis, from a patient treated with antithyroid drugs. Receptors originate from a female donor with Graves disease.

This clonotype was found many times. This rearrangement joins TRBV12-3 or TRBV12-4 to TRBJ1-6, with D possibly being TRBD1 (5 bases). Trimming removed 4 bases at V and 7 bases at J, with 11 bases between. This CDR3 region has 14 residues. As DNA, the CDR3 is TGTGCCAGCAGTTCGGCGGGGGGAAATTCACCCCTCCACTTT. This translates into CASSSAGGNSPLHF.

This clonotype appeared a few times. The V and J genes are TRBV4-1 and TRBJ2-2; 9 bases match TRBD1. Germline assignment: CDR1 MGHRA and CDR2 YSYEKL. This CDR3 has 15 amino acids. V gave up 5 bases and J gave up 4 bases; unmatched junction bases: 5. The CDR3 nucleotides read TGCGCCAGCAGCGATCCGGGACAGGGCACCGGGGAGCTGTTTTTT. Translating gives CASSDPGQGTGELFF.

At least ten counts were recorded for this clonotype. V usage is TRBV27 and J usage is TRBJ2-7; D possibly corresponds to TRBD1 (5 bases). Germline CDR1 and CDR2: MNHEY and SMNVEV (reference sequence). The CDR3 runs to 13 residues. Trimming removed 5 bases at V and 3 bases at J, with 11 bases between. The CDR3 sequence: CASSRQSHYEQYF. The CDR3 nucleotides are TGTGCCAGCAGTAGACAGAGCCACTACGAGCAGTACTTC.